The text below deals with one T cell receptor (beta chain). V lost 10 bases to trimming and J lost 2 bases; unmatched junction nucleotides: 9. The CDR3 has 15 amino acids. Looked up from germline, CDR1 is MNHEY and CDR2 is SMNVEV (reference sequence). These data originate in a study of tumor-infiltrating lymphocytes in oesophageal squamous cell carcinoma. MiXCR, run by TCRdb on the PCR reads, gives a single entry per CDR3 protein. The data contain about 21,000 distinct CDR3 sequences, roughly two fifths of them singletons. The source is a male donor with esophageal squamous cell carcinoma. The chain uses TRBV27 and TRBJ2-1; TRBD2 matches 9 bases. Sample: esophageal tumor tissue. CDR3 DNA sequence: TGTGCCACCTACCTAGCGGGGATCCCCTACAATGAGCAGTTCTTC. Encoded protein: CATYLAGIPYNEQFF.